The clone carrying this T cell receptor beta chain was picked up many times. With 3 bases removed from V and 6 bases from J, the gap between germline ends came to 9 bases. The CDR3 runs to 12 residues. These data are taken from a study of T-cell memory formation after mild COVID-19. Each CDR3 protein gets one entry after TCRdb re-called the 5' RACE reads with MiXCR. The sample has about 400,000 distinct CDR3 sequences, about 22% seen once. The rearrangement links TRBV12-3 or TRBV12-4 to TRBJ2-7, with D possibly being TRBD2 (6 bases). The receptor was isolated from an adult woman who had mild COVID-19 (a few samples of this study predate the infection). Cell type and time point are not known. Sequencing was done on a sample of PBMCs or a T cell subset sorted from them (not recorded which). CDR3 amino acids: CASSFGGGEQYF. CDR3 in DNA: TGTGCCAGCAGTTTCGGGGGTGGCGAGCAGTACTTC.